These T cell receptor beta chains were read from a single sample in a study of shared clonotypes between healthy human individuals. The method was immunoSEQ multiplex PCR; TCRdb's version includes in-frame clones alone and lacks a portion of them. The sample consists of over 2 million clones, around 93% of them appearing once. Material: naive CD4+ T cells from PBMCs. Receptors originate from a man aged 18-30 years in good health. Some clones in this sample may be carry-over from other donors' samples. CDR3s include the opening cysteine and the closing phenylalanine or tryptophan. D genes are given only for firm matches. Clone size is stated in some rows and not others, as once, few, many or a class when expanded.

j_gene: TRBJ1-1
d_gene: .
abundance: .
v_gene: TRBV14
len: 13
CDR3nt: TGTGCCAGCAGCTACCGGGCAGGCGGATTGGCTTTCTTT
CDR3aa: CASSYRAGGLAFF

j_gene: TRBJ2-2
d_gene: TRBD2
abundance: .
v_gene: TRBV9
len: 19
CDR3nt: TGTGCCAGCAGCGAGAGTTCCGGGCTAGCGGGTGTCGAGGGAGGGGAGCTGTTTTTT
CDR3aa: CASSESSGLAGVEGGELFF

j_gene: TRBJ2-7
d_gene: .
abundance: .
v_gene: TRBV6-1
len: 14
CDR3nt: TGTGCCAGCAGTCCGCAGGGAATCTCCTACGAGCAGTACTTC
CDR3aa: CASSPQGISYEQYF

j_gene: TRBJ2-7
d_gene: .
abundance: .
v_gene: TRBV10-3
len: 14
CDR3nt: TGTGCCATCAGTGAGTCTGCCGGGTCCTACGAGCAGTACTTC
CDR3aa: CAISESAGSYEQYF

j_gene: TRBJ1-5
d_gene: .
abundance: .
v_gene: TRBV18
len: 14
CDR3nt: TGTGCCAGCTCCGGGACGTCGTTGGTAGTGCCCCAGCATTTT
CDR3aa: CASSGTSLVVPQHF

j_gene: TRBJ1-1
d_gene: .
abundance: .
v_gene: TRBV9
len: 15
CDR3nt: TGTGCCAGCAGCCCCCAGAGCCAAGGGAACACTGAAGCTTTCTTT
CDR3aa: CASSPQSQGNTEAFF

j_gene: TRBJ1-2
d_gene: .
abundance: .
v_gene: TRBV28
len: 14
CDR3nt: TGTGCCCTTCAAGGGCCGGGCGCGAGCTATGGCTACACCTTC
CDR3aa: CALQGPGASYGYTF

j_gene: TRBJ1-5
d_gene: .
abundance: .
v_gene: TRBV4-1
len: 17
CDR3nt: TGCGCCAGCAGCCAAGAAGCGTGGGGATATAGCAATCAGCCCCAGCATTTT
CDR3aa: CASSQEAWGYSNQPQHF

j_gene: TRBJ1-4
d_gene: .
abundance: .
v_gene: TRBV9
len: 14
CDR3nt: TGTGCCAGCAGCGTAGATAGGGGTGATGAAAAACTGTTTTTT
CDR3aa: CASSVDRGDEKLFF

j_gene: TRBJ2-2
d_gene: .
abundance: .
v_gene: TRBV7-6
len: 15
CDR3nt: TGTGCCAGCAGCCCCTGGGACGCCAACACCGGGGAGCTGTTTTTT
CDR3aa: CASSPWDANTGELFF

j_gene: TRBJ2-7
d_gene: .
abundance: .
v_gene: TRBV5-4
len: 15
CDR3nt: TGTGCCAGCAGCGGGGTGGGGGGAAGCTCCTACGAGCAGTACTTC
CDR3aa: CASSGVGGSSYEQYF

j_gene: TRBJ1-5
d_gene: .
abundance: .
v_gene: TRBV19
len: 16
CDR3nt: TGTGCCAGTAGTACTAAGACGATCTTAAGCAATCAGCCCCAGCATTTT
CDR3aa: CASSTKTILSNQPQHF

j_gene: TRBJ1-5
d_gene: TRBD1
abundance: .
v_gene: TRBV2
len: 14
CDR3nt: TGTGCCAGCAGAGACAGGGTTGGCAATCAGCCCCAGCATTTT
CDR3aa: CASRDRVGNQPQHF

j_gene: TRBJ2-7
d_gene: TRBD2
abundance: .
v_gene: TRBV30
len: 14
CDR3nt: TGTGCCTGGAGTAATGCGGGAGGGCAGTACGAGCAGTACTTC
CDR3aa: CAWSNAGGQYEQYF

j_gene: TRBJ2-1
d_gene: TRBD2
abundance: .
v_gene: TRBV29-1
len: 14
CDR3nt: TGCAGCGTTGGTGGCGGGAGGGTCTACAATGAGCAGTTCTTC
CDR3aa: CSVGGGRVYNEQFF

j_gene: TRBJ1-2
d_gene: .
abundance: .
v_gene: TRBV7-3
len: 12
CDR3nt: TGTGCCAGCAGGGGGGAGGCTAGTGGCTACACCTTC
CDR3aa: CASRGEASGYTF

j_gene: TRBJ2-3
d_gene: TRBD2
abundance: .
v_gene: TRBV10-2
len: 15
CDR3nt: TGCGCCAGCAGTGGACTAGCGGTGAGCACAGATACGCAGTATTTT
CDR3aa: CASSGLAVSTDTQYF

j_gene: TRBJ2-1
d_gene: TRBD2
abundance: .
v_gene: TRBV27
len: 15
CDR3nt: TGTGCCAGCAGTTTATCTAGCGGGTCTTTTAAGGAGCAGTTCTTC
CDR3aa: CASSLSSGSFKEQFF

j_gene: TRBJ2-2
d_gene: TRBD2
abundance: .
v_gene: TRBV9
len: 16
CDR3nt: TGTGCCAGCAGCAAACTGGGACTAGCGGGGACCGGGGAGCTGTTTTTT
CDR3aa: CASSKLGLAGTGELFF

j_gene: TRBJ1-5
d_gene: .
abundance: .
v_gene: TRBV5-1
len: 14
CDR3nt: TGCGCCAGCAGCTTTTCGGGGGGGTTGGAGCCCCAGCATTTT
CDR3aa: CASSFSGGLEPQHF

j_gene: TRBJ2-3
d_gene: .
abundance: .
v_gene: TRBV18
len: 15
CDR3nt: TGTGCCAGCCGACGAACAGGGCTAAGCACAGATACGCAGTATTTT
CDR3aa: CASRRTGLSTDTQYF

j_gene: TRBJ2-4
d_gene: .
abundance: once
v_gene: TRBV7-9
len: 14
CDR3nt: TGTGCCAGCAGCTTGGTGGGGGCCAAAAACATTCAGTACTTC
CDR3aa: CASSLVGAKNIQYF

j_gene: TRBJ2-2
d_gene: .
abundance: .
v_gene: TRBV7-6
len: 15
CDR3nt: TGTGCCAGCAGCTTAGAATCTGGCGCGGGCGGGGAGCTGTTTTTT
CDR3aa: CASSLESGAGGELFF

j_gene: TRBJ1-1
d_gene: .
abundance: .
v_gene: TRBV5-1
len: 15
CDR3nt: TGCGCCAGCAGCCGGGAAAGGGGCCGGAACGCTGAAGCTTTCTTT
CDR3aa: CASSRERGRNAEAFF

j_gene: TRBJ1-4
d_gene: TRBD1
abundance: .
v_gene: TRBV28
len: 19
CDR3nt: TGTGCCAGCAGTTTCCGCCTGGGTGACAGGGGGTCCACTAATGAAAAACTGTTTTTT
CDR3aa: CASSFRLGDRGSTNEKLFF

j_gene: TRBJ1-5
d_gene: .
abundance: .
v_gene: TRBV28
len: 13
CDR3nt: TGTGCCAGCAGTTTAAAGGGGTGGAGGCCCCAGCATTTT
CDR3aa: CASSLKGWRPQHF

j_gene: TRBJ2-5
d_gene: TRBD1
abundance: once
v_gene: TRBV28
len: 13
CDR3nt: TGTGCCAGCAGTGCAGGGGGCTTAGAGACCCAGTACTTC
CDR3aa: CASSAGGLETQYF

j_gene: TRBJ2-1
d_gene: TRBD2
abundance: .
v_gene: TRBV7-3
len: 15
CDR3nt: TGTGCCAGCAGCGGGACTAGCGGGGTCGTCAATGAGCAGTTCTTC
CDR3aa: CASSGTSGVVNEQFF

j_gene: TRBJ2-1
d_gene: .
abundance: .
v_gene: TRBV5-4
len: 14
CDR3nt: TGTGCCAGCAGCTCCCAGGGACTCCACAATGAGCAGTTCTTC
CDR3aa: CASSSQGLHNEQFF

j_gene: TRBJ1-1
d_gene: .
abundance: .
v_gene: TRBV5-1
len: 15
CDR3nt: TGCGCCAGCAGCTTGGGTGGGACTAGGGACACTGAAGCTTTCTTT
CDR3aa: CASSLGGTRDTEAFF

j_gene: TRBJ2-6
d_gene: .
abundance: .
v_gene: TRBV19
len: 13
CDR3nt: TGTGCCAGCAAGTTCGCTGGGGCCAACGTCCTGACTTTC
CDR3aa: CASKFAGANVLTF

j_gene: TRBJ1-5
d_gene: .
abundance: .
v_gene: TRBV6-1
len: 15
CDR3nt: TGTGCCAGCAGTACCCCCTTGGGGGGTGGGAGGCCCCAGCATTTT
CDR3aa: CASSTPLGGGRPQHF

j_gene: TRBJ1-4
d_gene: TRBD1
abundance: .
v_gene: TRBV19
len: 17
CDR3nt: TGTGCCAGTAGTACCAACCTGCGGACAGGGAGCAATGAAAAACTGTTTTTT
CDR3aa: CASSTNLRTGSNEKLFF

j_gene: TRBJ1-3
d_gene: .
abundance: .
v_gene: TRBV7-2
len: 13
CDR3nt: TGTGCCAGCAGCTCCAATATTGGAAACACCATATATTTT
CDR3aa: CASSSNIGNTIYF

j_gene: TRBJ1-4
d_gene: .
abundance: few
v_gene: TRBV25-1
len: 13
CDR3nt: TGTGCCAGCAGTCAAAACGTCGGGGAAAAACTGTTTTTT
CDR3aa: CASSQNVGEKLFF

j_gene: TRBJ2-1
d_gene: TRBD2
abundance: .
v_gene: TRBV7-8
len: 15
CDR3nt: TGTGCCAGCAGCTTAGGAAGGCGGGAGATCGATGAGCAGTTCTTC
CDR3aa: CASSLGRREIDEQFF

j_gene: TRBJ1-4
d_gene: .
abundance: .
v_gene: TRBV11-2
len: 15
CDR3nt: TGTGCCAGCAGCTCCCAGGTGGTGGCTAATGAAAAACTGTTTTTT
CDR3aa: CASSSQVVANEKLFF

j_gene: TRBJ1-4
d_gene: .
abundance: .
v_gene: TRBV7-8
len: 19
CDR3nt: TGTGCCAGCAGCTTAGCGGGTAGGGAAGGCCTGAGGAGTAATGAAAAACTGTTTTTT
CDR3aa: CASSLAGREGLRSNEKLFF

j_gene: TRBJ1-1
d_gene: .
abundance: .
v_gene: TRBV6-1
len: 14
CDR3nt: TGTGCCAGCAGTGAGCCAGGGCGGAACACTGAAGCTTTCTTT
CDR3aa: CASSEPGRNTEAFF

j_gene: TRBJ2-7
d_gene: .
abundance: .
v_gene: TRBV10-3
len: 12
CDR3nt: TGTGCCATCAGCCCAGTTGGATCCGAGCAGTACTTC
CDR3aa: CAISPVGSEQYF

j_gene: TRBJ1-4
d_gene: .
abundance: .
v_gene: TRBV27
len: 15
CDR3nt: TGTGCCAGCACCCTCGATCGGACCCGTGGTGGAAAACTGTTTTTT
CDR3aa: CASTLDRTRGGKLFF

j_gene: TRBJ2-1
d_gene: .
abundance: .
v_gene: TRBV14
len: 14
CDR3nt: TGTGCCAGCGCTGGCCCCCGGGGGCGGGATGAGCAGTTCTTC
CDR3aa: CASAGPRGRDEQFF

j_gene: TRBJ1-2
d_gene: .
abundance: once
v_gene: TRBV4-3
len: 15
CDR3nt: TGCGCCAGCAGCCAAGTTGGCAGGGGAGGTTATGGCTACACCTTC
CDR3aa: CASSQVGRGGYGYTF

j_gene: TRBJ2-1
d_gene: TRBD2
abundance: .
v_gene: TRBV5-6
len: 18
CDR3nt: TGTGCCAGCAGCGTGCGAACTAGCGGGAGGGCCTCATACAATGAGCAGTTCTTC
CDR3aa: CASSVRTSGRASYNEQFF

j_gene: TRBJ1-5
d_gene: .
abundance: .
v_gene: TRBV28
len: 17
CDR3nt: TGTGCCAGCAGTCGGGACGGATGGGTTAGGAGCAATCAGCCCCAGCATTTT
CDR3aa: CASSRDGWVRSNQPQHF

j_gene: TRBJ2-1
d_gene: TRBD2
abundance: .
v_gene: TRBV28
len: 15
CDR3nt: TGTGCCAGCAGTTTTGGGGGGGGCTCCTACAATGAGCAGTTCTTC
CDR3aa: CASSFGGGSYNEQFF

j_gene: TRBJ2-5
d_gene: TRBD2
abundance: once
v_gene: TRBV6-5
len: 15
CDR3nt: TGTGCCAGCAGTTACTCTGCGGGGGGGCGAGAGACCCAGTACTTC
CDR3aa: CASSYSAGGRETQYF

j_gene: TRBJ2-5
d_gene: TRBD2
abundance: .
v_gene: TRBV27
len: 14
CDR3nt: TGTGCCAGCAGTTCCCTAGCGGGAGTAGAGACCCAGTACTTC
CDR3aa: CASSSLAGVETQYF

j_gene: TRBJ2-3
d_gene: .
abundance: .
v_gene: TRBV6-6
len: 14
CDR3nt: TGTGCCAGCAGTGATAGGCGGAGCACAGATACGCAGTATTTT
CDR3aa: CASSDRRSTDTQYF

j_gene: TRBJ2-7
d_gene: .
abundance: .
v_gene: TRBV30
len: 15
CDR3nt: TGTGCCTGGAGCGCGGGACAGACGGTATACGGCGAGCAGTACTTC
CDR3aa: CAWSAGQTVYGEQYF

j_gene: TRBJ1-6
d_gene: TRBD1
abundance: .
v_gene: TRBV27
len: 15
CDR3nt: TGTGCCAGCAGTTTAGAGTCGACAGGGGTATCACCCCTCCACTTT
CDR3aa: CASSLESTGVSPLHF

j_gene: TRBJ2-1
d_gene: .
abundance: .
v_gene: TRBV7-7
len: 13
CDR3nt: TGTGCCAGCAGCCGTGACAGTTACAATGAGCAGTTCTTC
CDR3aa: CASSRDSYNEQFF

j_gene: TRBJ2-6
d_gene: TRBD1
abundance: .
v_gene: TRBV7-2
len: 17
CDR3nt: TGTGCCAGCAGCTTAGACAGGGGGCAATCTGGGGCCAACGTCCTGACTTTC
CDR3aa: CASSLDRGQSGANVLTF